The 20 T cell receptor beta chains listed next were all sequenced from one sample in a study of technical replicates of blood from a handful of donors. Profiled with immunoSEQ multiplex PCR; TCRdb holds only in-frame clones, not every one. The sample includes tens of thousands of clones, around 96% of them seen just once. Sequenced input: T cells isolated from PBMCs. The receptors come from a human donor in good health.

The chain combines TRBV11-3 with TRBJ2-2, with D tentatively TRBD1 (5 bases). Germline-derived CDR1 and CDR2 are SGHNT and YENEEA. The ends were cut back, 7 bases at V and 4 bases at J, with 7 bases in the middle. CDR3 size: 12 residues. This chain's CDR3 is CASNQGTGELFF. Here the CDR3 DNA reads TGTGCCAGCAACCAGGGCACCGGGGAGCTGTTTTTT.

This clone was counted a single time. This sequence joins TRBV5-1 and TRBJ2-5; 7 bases match TRBD2. CDR1 is SGHRS, CDR2 YFSETQ, per germline. V gave up 4 bases and J gave up 0 bases; unmatched junction bases: 6. This CDR3 spans 15 amino acids. The CDR3 DNA reads TGCGCCAGCAGCAACAACCTAGCGGACCAAGAGACCCAGTACTTC. Translating gives CASSNNLADQETQYF.

This rearrangement joins TRBV28 to TRBJ1-2; the match to TRBD1 covers 7 bases. The germline V gene has CDR1 MDHEN and CDR2 SYDVKM. V was pared by 8 bases and J by 2 bases, with 17 bases of the junction left unmatched. The CDR3 extends over 17 amino acids. This chain's CDR3 is CASFGWDRSSANYGYTF. The DNA of the CDR3 is TGTGCCAGCTTTGGATGGGACAGAAGTTCGGCGAACTATGGCTACACCTTC.

The rearrangement links TRBV5-6 to TRBJ1-2; D gene unclear. V was clipped by 0 bases and J by 4 bases, with 7 bases between them. Germline lookup yields CDR1 SGHDT and CDR2 YYEEEE. The CDR3 consists of 13 residues. The CDR3 coding sequence is TGTGCCAGCAGCTTGGCACCGGTCTATGGCTACACCTTC. Its translation: CASSLAPVYGYTF. The full variable domain, its missing parts supplied by reference TRBV5-6 and TRBJ1-2, is DAGVTQSPTHLIKTRGQQVTLRCSPKSGHDTVSWYQQALGQGPQFIFQYYEEEERQRGNFPDRFSGHQFPNYSSELNVNALLLGDSALYLCASSLAPVYGYTFGSGTRLTVV.

This clone was seen a few times. The CDR3 here is CASRASVEQYF. The CDR3 DNA sequence: TGTGCCAGCAGAGCTAGCGTCGAGCAGTACTTC. V usage is TRBV2 and J usage is TRBJ2-7; maybe TRBD2 (6 bases). This CDR3 spans 11 amino acids. Germline CDR1 reads SNHLY; CDR2 reads FYNNEI. V lost 6 bases and J 6 bases, leaving 9 bases between the germline ends.

The chain is built from TRBV7-3 and TRBJ2-1, with 10 bases matching TRBD2. J was trimmed by 4 bases and V by 5 bases; bases with no gene match: 8. This CDR3 is 16 amino acids long. The germline gives CDR1 SGHTA, CDR2 FQGTGA. The CDR3 sequence is CASSPKLAGTYNEQFF. The CDR3 DNA reads as TGTGCCAGCAGCCCCAAACTAGCGGGGACTTACAATGAGCAGTTCTTC.

The genes are TRBV19 and TRBJ2-1; D perhaps matches TRBD2 (6 bases). The CDR3 covers 14 residues. Per germline, CDR1 LNHDA and CDR2 SQIVND (reference sequence). V lost 6 bases and J 9 bases, leaving 18 bases between the germline ends. The CDR3 here is CASRPGRKSAEQFF. The CDR3 DNA sequence: TGTGCCAGTAGACCAGGGAGGAAATCGGCTGAGCAGTTCTTC.

This rearrangement joins TRBV29-1 to TRBJ2-7, with a weak D call TRBD1 (6 bases). The CDR3 extends over 12 amino acids. Looked up from germline, CDR1 is SQVTM and CDR2 is ANQGSEA. Trimming took 7 bases from V and 0 from J, leaving 10 bases between them. The CDR3 loop is CSAGDISYEQYF. For the CDR3, the DNA is TGCAGCGCCGGGGACATCTCCTACGAGCAGTACTTC.

The chain couples TRBV5-4 to TRBJ1-1; 7 bases agree with TRBD1. This CDR3 is built from 14 residues. CDR1 and CDR2 from the germline V gene are SGHNT and YYREEE (reference sequence). The J segment lost 4 bases and the V segment lost 4 bases, leaving 7 bases of the junction unmatched. In DNA, the CDR3 is TGTGCCAGCAGCATCCGACAGGGAGGCACTGAAGCTTTCTTT. Protein sequence: CASSIRQGGTEAFF. Full variable domain (remainder filled in from reference TRBV5-4 and TRBJ1-1): ETGVTQSPTHLIKTRGQQVTLRCSSQSGHNTVSWYQQALGQGPQFIFQYYREEENGRGNFPPRFSGLQFPNYSSELNVNALELDDSALYLCASSIRQGGTEAFFGQGTRLTVV.

This chain connects TRBV19 to TRBJ2-1, with 7 bases that match TRBD1. CDR3 length: 15 amino acids. With V trimmed by 3 bases and J by 7 bases, 9 bases remained unmatched. Germline V gene data show CDR1 as LNHDA and CDR2 as SQIVND (reference sequence). The CDR3 DNA reads as TGTGCCAGTAGTATGTGGACAGGATCCTTGAATGAGCAGTTCTTC. Protein sequence: CASSMWTGSLNEQFF. Based on the CDR3 plus reference TRBV19 and TRBJ2-1, the full variable domain is DGGITQSPKYLFRKEGQNVTLSCEQNLNHDAMYWYRQDPGQGLRLIYYSQIVNDFQKGDIAEGYSVSREKKESFPLTVTSAQKNPTAFYLCASSMWTGSLNEQFFGPGTRLTVL.

This chain joins TRBV9 and TRBJ2-3; tentative D call: TRBD2 (5 bases). Trimming shortened V by 1 base and J by 2 bases, and 14 bases separated the two germline ends. CDR1 is SGDLS, CDR2 YYNGEE, per germline. The CDR3 runs 16 residues. CDR3 nucleotide sequence: TGTGCCAGCAGCGTACGGGGTACTCGAAACACAGATACGCAGTATTTT. Translating gives CASSVRGTRNTDTQYF.

This clone was picked up one time. The chain employs TRBV10-3 and TRBJ2-5; 12 bases align to TRBD1. The V gene's germline CDR1 is ENHRY and CDR2 SYGVKD. The ends lost 6 bases at V and 5 bases at J; junction bases unmatched: 4. This CDR3 has 14 residues. The CDR3 sequence is CAIRGQGAGETQYF. The DNA of the CDR3 is TGTGCCATCAGGGGACAGGGGGCGGGGGAGACCCAGTACTTC.

The chain has TRBV30 and TRBJ2-5, with 11 bases identical to TRBD2. J was trimmed by 5 bases and V by 1 base; bases with no gene match: 6. Germline lookup yields CDR1 GTSNPN and CDR2 SVGIG (reference sequence). This CDR3 is built from 15 residues. The chain's CDR3 is CAWSAELAGVETQYF. The DNA for the CDR3 is TGTGCCTGGAGTGCCGAACTAGCGGGGGTGGAGACCCAGTACTTC.

The chain joins TRBV5-1 to TRBJ2-7; 9 nucleotides match TRBD2. V shed 5 bases, J shed 5 bases, and the junction held 14 bases outside the gene matches. This CDR3 contains 16 residues. Germline CDR1 SGHRS, CDR2 YFSETQ. CDR3 DNA: TGCGCCAGCAGACTCCTGGATAGCGGGAGTTTCCACGAGCAGTACTTC. This codes for CASRLLDSGSFHEQYF.

The V call is TRBV30, the J call TRBJ2-2; 8 bases fit TRBD2. The length of the CDR3 is 14 residues. After removal of 2 bases from V and 5 bases from J, the junction contained 4 bases not matched to a gene. CDR1 is GTSNPN and CDR2 is SVGIG in the germline V gene (reference sequence). CDR3: CAWSSGLATGELFF. CDR3 nucleotide sequence: TGTGCCTGGAGTAGTGGACTAGCTACCGGGGAGCTGTTTTTT.

This clone has just one count. This sequence joins TRBV25-1 and TRBJ1-1; D not resolved. This CDR3 contains 13 residues. Per the germline V gene, CDR1 is MGHDK and CDR2 is SYGVNS. V lost 4 bases, J lost 11 bases, and 17 bases lay in between. DNA for the CDR3: TGTGCCAGCAGTGGAACCCTAGAAGGTGAGGCTTTCTTT. The encoded protein is CASSGTLEGEAFF.

The chain has TRBV29-1 and TRBJ1-2; the D gene is possibly TRBD1 (5 bases). V lost 2 bases, J lost 3 bases, and 16 bases lay in between. This CDR3 spans 15 amino acids. Germline values: CDR1 SQVTM, CDR2 ANQGSEA. This chain's CDR3 is CSVEPPGGLDYGYTF. The CDR3 nucleotides read TGCAGCGTTGAACCTCCCGGGGGGTTGGACTATGGCTACACCTTC.

V is TRBV10-2 and J is TRBJ1-2, with 8 bases identical to TRBD1. Looked up from germline, CDR1 is WSHSY and CDR2 is SAAADI. Unmatched junction bases numbered 4, after V lost 1 base and J lost 9 bases. The CDR3 spans 13 residues. The CDR3 protein is CASSELTGDRYTF. Here the CDR3 DNA reads TGCGCCAGCAGTGAGTTGACAGGGGACCGCTACACCTTC.

The rearrangement uses TRBV5-6 and TRBJ1-5; TRBD1 might be the D (5 bases). Deletions cut 0 bases from V and 0 bases from J, with 13 bases between. The CDR3 is 17 residues long. From germline, CDR1 is SGHDT and CDR2 YYEEEE. CDR3 in amino acids: CASSLASGTLSNQPQHF. CDR3 sequence (DNA): TGTGCCAGCAGCTTGGCCTCCGGGACTCTTAGCAATCAGCCCCAGCATTTT.

The genes are TRBV27 and TRBJ2-1; 10 bases agree with TRBD2. Germline CDR1 reads MNHEY; CDR2 reads SMNVEV (reference sequence). The CDR3 contains 13 residues. V shed 9 bases and J 3 bases; nucleotides not matched to a gene: 2. The CDR3 DNA sequence: TGTGCCAGTCAGCGGGGGGGCTACAATGAGCAGTTCTTC. This encodes CASQRGGYNEQFF.